These 23 T cell receptor beta chains were sequenced from one sample in a study of blood T cell repertoires in COVID-19. Some clones are missing from TCRdb's copy, which holds only in-frame ones; the method was immunoSEQ multiplex PCR. The table includes 160,000 or so clones, 65% to 90% detected once. Sequenced sample: peripheral blood. Every receptor here comes from a woman aged 45-59 years with acute or convalescent COVID-19.

The chain joins TRBV7-6 to TRBJ2-6; a weak D match, TRBD1 (6 bases). This CDR3 is built from 16 residues. V was shortened by 1 base and J by 0 bases, with 7 bases between the two germline ends. Germline CDR1 reads SGHVS; CDR2 reads FNYEAQ. CDR3 in amino acids: CASSLGDNSGANVLTF. The CDR3 nucleotides are TGTGCCAGCAGCTTAGGGGACAACTCTGGGGCCAACGTCCTGACTTTC.

CDR3 region: CASSLVSLAGGSEQYF. CDR3 DNA: TGTGCCAGCAGCTTAGTTTCGCTAGCGGGAGGCTCCGAGCAGTACTTC. V is TRBV7-2 and J is TRBJ2-7; 11 nucleotides line up with TRBD2. CDR1 and CDR2 (germline): SGHTA, FQGNSA. The CDR3 is 16 amino acids. V gave up 1 base and J gave up 6 bases; unmatched junction bases: 8.

This clone was recorded only once. The chain has TRBV24-1 and TRBJ2-2, with D perhaps TRBD1 (6 bases). V lost 6 bases and J lost 1, with 11 bases in between. Looked up from germline, CDR1 is KGHDR and CDR2 is SFDVKD. This CDR3 region has 15 residues. CDR3 nucleotides: TGTGCCACCAGTCTGGGACACCTGAACACCGGGGAGCTGTTTTTT. As protein: CATSLGHLNTGELFF.

The chain joins TRBV13 to TRBJ2-2; 10 positions match TRBD1. There are 16 residues in the CDR3. The V segment lost 3 bases and the J segment 6 bases; nucleotides outside the gene matches: 7. The germline CDR1 and CDR2 sequences are PRHDT and FYEKMQ (reference sequence). The CDR3 spells CASSFRDRGVAGELFF. The CDR3 bases are TGTGCCAGCAGCTTCCGGGACAGGGGCGTAGCCGGGGAGCTGTTTTTT.

This clone was seen just once. The V and J genes are TRBV28 and TRBJ1-6; TRBD1 matches at 9 bases. Germline assignment: CDR1 MDHEN and CDR2 SYDVKM. V lost 2 bases to trimming and J lost 11 bases; unmatched junction nucleotides: 13. The CDR3 is made up of 17 amino acids. The CDR3 loop reads CASSLPGTGMDRTPLHF. CDR3 sequence (DNA): TGTGCCAGCAGTTTACCTGGGACAGGGATGGACAGGACACCCCTCCACTTT.

CDR3 nucleotide sequence: TGCGCCAGCAGCTATGGACAGGGGGCATATGGCTACACCTTC. Encoded protein: CASSYGQGAYGYTF. V gene TRBV5-1 combines with J gene TRBJ1-2, with 11 bases that match TRBD1. With V trimmed by 3 bases and J by 5 bases, 3 bases remained unmatched. Germline lookup yields CDR1 SGHRS and CDR2 YFSETQ. The CDR3 has 14 residues. Using reference TRBV5-1 and TRBJ1-2 for the parts outside the CDR3, the full variable domain is KAGVTQTPRYLIKTRGQQVTLSCSPISGHRSVSWYQQTPGQGLQFLFEYFSETQRNKGNFPGRFSGRQFSNSRSEMNVSTLELGDSALYLCASSYGQGAYGYTFGSGTRLTVV.

The V gene is TRBV19, the J gene TRBJ1-5; D gene ambiguous. The CDR3 consists of 15 residues. Germline CDR1 is LNHDA and CDR2 is SQIVND (reference sequence). Trimming pared 6 bases from V and 0 bases from J, leaving 12 bases between. CDR3 in amino acids: CASRRGGDSNQPQHF. CDR3 in DNA: TGTGCCAGTAGGCGGGGTGGCGATAGCAATCAGCCCCAGCATTTT.

The chain recombines TRBV7-5 with TRBJ2-2; the D call in the table, TRBD1, was not verified against the DNA. TRBV7-5 is termed a pseudogene. CDR3 length equals 15 residues. CDR3 coding DNA: TGTGCCAGACAGGGGCAACGTGCGAACACCGGGGAGCTGTTTTTT. Amino acid sequence: CARQGQRANTGELFF.

V is TRBV7-8 and J is TRBJ2-3; 14 nucleotides match TRBD2. The J segment lost 1 base and the V segment lost 3 bases, leaving 3 bases of the junction unmatched. CDR3 length equals 17 residues. The germline CDR1 and CDR2 sequences are SGHVS and FQNEAQ. The CDR3 sequence is CASSLGLAGVGTDTQYF. CDR3 in DNA: TGTGCCAGCAGCTTGGGACTAGCGGGAGTCGGCACAGATACGCAGTATTTT.

This clone was counted a single time. Here the CDR3 reads CASAKGGHNSPLHF. The CDR3 region has the DNA TGTGCCAGCGCGAAAGGGGGGCATAATTCACCCCTCCACTTT. The gene calls are TRBV7-9 and TRBJ1-6; possibly TRBD1 for D (6 bases). The CDR3 covers 14 residues. CDR1 and CDR2 (germline): SEHNR, FQNEAQ (reference sequence). The V and J ends lost 8 bases and 5 bases respectively, with 13 bases between them.

The chain links TRBV28 to TRBJ1-2, with 8 bases identical to TRBD1. The CDR3 is 14 amino acids. Germline CDR1 and CDR2: MDHEN and SYDVKM. The V gene end was trimmed by 4 bases and the J gene end by 7 bases; junction bases not matched to a gene: 8. CDR3 region: CASSSYRGVGGYTF. CDR3 coding DNA: TGTGCCAGCAGTTCCTACAGGGGGGTGGGTGGCTACACCTTC.

The genes are TRBV6-1 and TRBJ1-6; D is uncertain. CDR3 length equals 14 residues. V lost 2 bases and J lost 8, with 10 bases in between. Germline CDR1 reads MNHNS; CDR2 reads SASEGT. DNA for the CDR3: TGTGCCAGCAGTGAACCGCAGTTTTATTCACCCCTCCACTTT. Translating gives CASSEPQFYSPLHF.

The sample holds a few counts of this clone. CDR3 in DNA: TGTGCCAGCCCTCCCCCGGGACAGGGGGCCGACGAGCAGTACTTC. This translates into CASPPPGQGADEQYF. This chain joins TRBV27 and TRBJ2-7, with TRBD1 matching over 12 bases. J lost 5 bases, V lost 8 bases, and 10 bases had no gene match. CDR1 and CDR2 from the germline V gene are MNHEY and SMNVEV (reference sequence). CDR3 length equals 15 residues.

J is TRBJ2-7 and V is TRBV7-2, with a weak D call TRBD1 (5 bases). V lost 0 bases, J lost 4 bases, and 7 bases lay in between. In germline, CDR1 is SGHTA, CDR2 FQGNSA. This CDR3 contains 13 residues. CDR3 DNA sequence: TGTGCCAGCAGCTTAGCGCAGGGATACGAGCAGTACTTC. Translation: CASSLAQGYEQYF.

The chain is built from TRBV12-5 and TRBJ1-1, with 8 bases fitting TRBD1. The length of the CDR3 is 14 residues. The ends lost 4 bases at V and 1 base at J; junction bases unmatched: 2. The germline V gene has CDR1 LGHNT and CDR2 FRNRAP. Here the CDR3 reads CASGSGQGNTEAFF. In DNA, the CDR3 is TGTGCTAGTGGTTCCGGACAGGGGAACACTGAAGCTTTCTTT.

This chain uses TRBV4-1 with TRBJ2-7, with D possibly TRBD1 on 6 matching bases. Trimming left V 4 bases short and J 5 bases short, with 12 bases between. From germline, CDR1 is MGHRA and CDR2 YSYEKL. CDR3 length: 13 amino acids. The CDR3 loop is CASSLGGRDEQYF. The CDR3 region has the DNA TGCGCCAGCAGCCTAGGGGGAAGGGACGAGCAGTACTTC.

The V gene is TRBV5-1, the J gene TRBJ1-1; TRBD1 is a possible D gene (5 bases). The CDR3 is 13 residues long. The germline V gene encodes CDR1 SGHRS and CDR2 YFSETQ. The V and J ends lost 3 bases and 5 bases respectively, with 11 bases between them. The CDR3 nucleotides read TGCGCCAGCAGCTCTAATCAGGGAACTGAAGCTTTCTTT. Translation gives CASSSNQGTEAFF. The variable domain in full, completed from reference TRBV5-1 and TRBJ1-1, reads KAGVTQTPRYLIKTRGQQVTLSCSPISGHRSVSWYQQTPGQGLQFLFEYFSETQRNKGNFPGRFSGRQFSNSRSEMNVSTLELGDSALYLCASSSNQGTEAFFGQGTRLTVV.

The chain combines TRBV6-5 with TRBJ1-1; D possibly corresponds to TRBD1 (5 bases). The CDR3 loop spans 14 amino acids. Trimming left V 4 bases short and J 8 bases short, with 17 bases between. Germline assignment: CDR1 MNHEY and CDR2 SVGAGI. The CDR3 DNA is TGTGCCAGCAGTTTCGACAGCTTGGAGCTAGAAGCTTTCTTT. This encodes CASSFDSLELEAFF.

The chain links TRBV5-1 to TRBJ2-3, with 11 bases aligning to TRBD2. CDR1 is SGHRS and CDR2 is YFSETQ in the germline V gene. The CDR3 is 16 amino acids. V trimming: 3 bases; J trimming: 2 bases; junction bases outside the gene matches: 5. CDR3 nucleotide sequence: TGCGCCAGCAGCTGGGGACTAGCGGTGACCACAGATACGCAGTATTTT. As protein: CASSWGLAVTTDTQYF.

This clone has just one count. This chain links TRBV9 with TRBJ2-3; 13 bases match TRBD2. The V segment lost 2 bases and the J segment 5 bases; nucleotides outside the gene matches: 14. Looked up from germline, CDR1 is SGDLS and CDR2 is YYNGEE. CDR3 size: 19 residues. The CDR3 region is CASSVLPRTSGSFVDTQYF. For the CDR3, the DNA is TGTGCCAGCAGCGTGTTGCCGAGGACTAGCGGGAGTTTTGTAGATACGCAGTATTTT.

The chain recombines TRBV12-3 or TRBV12-4 with TRBJ1-3; D not certain. This CDR3 has 12 residues. V was shortened by 6 bases and J by 5 bases, with 8 bases between the two germline ends. The CDR3 protein is CASSFPRNTIYF. In DNA, the CDR3 is TGTGCCAGCAGCTTTCCCCGAAACACCATATATTTT.

The rearrangement links TRBV7-9 to TRBJ1-5; possible D gene TRBD1, 5 bases. This CDR3 is 15 amino acids long. Germline values: CDR1 SEHNR, CDR2 FQNEAQ (reference sequence). The germline V and J ends were trimmed by 3 bases and 1 base, with 10 bases remaining between them. The CDR3 spells CASSLAGGSNQPQHF. CDR3 DNA: TGTGCCAGCAGCTTGGCCGGGGGGAGCAATCAGCCCCAGCATTTT.

This chain links TRBV28 with TRBJ2-7; D remains unclear. Germline CDR1 and CDR2: MDHEN and SYDVKM. The CDR3 consists of 13 residues. V shed 2 bases and J shed 0 bases, with 5 bases lying between them. CDR3 sequence reads: CASSLLLSYEQYF. The CDR3 region has the DNA TGTGCCAGCAGTTTACTCCTCTCCTACGAGCAGTACTTC.